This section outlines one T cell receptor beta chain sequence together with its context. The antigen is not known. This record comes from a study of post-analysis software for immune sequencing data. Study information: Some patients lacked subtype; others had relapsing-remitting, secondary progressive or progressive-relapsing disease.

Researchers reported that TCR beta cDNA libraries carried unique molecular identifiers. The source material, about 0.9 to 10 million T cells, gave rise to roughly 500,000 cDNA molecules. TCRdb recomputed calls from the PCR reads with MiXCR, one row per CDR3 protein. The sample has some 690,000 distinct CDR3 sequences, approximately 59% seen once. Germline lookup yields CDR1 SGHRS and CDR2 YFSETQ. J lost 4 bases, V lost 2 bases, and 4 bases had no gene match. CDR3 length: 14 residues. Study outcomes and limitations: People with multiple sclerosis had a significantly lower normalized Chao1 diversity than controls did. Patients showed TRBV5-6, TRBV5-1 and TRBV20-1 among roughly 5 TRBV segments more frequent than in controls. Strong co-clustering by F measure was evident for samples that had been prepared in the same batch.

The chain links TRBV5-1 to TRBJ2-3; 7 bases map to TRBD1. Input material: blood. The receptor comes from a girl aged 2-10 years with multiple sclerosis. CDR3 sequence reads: CASSFYRGADTQYF. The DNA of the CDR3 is TGCGCCAGCAGCTTTTACAGGGGAGCAGATACGCAGTATTTT.